This T cell receptor (beta chain) was found in a study of cytomegalovirus exposure and HLA in healthy donors. Study-wide findings and caveats: Clonal expansion was found to be greater in HLA-associated TCR beta chains than in equally common others in a later analysis.

The CDR3 sequence is 15 residues long. V was pared by 6 bases and J by 3 bases, with 18 bases between. Per the germline V gene, CDR1 is SNHLY and CDR2 is FYNNEI. On this clone itself: Its antigen is unknown.

Use of 60 Vbeta and 13 Jbeta primers characterized the PCR. TCRdb's copy holds only in-frame clones and misses some; the assay was immunoSEQ multiplex PCR. Counted here are just over 150,000 clones, under 75% occurring once; the ten biggest clones make up approximately 6.9%. Each donor was healthy, and each was a bone marrow donor. This TCR derives from a man between 40 and 49 years old in good health and CMV-seropositive. The chain employs TRBV2 and TRBJ2-7; D perhaps matches TRBD2 (5 bases). The sample comprised PBMCs. CDR3 loop: CASSLRRPRDYEQYF. Written as DNA, the CDR3 is TGTGCCAGCAGCCTCCGCAGGCCCCGGGACTACGAGCAGTACTTC.